A selection of T cell receptor beta chains follows, all from one sample in a study of blood T cell repertoires in COVID-19. Measured with immunoSEQ multiplex PCR; TCRdb has only the in-frame clones, and not every one. The sample records roughly 250,000 clones, approximately 85% being singletons. The sequencing sample was made of PBMCs or T cells enriched from blood (not recorded which). The receptor source for this set is a woman between 25 and 40 years old who had recovered from COVID-19. The CDR3 runs from the conserved cysteine through the conserved F or W. A D gene is named only where the DNA matches it firmly. Not all rows give a size; the values are once, few, many and, for expanded clones, a class.

V gene	D gene	clone size	J gene	CDR3 DNA	CDR3 protein
TRBV6-1	TRBD1	NA	TRBJ1-5	TGTGCCAGCAGGGTTGGACAGGGTAACAATCAGCCCCAGCATTTT	CASRVGQGNNQPQHF
TRBV9	NA	NA	TRBJ1-1	TGTGCCAGCAGCGTAGCCCAGAACACTGAAGCTTTCTTT	CASSVAQNTEAFF
TRBV29-1	NA	NA	TRBJ1-2	TGCAGCGTCCCCCTGACAGGCGGAGTCGGCTACACCTTC	CSVPLTGGVGYTF
TRBV15	TRBD1	NA	TRBJ1-4	TGTGCCACCAGCAGAGATGAAGGGACAGGAGGTGAAAAACTGTTTTTT	CATSRDEGTGGEKLFF
TRBV5-1	NA	NA	TRBJ1-2	TGCGCCAGCAGCTTCCAGGGGACTAACTATGGCTACACCTTC	CASSFQGTNYGYTF
TRBV2	TRBD1	once	TRBJ1-4	TGTGCCAGCAGTGAATGGACAGGGGTTGAAAAACTGTTTTTT	CASSEWTGVEKLFF
TRBV28	NA	NA	TRBJ1-2	TGTGCCAGCAGTTTCGGGGGGCGAGGCTACACCTTC	CASSFGGRGYTF
TRBV7-2	TRBD1	NA	TRBJ2-3	TGTGCCAGCAGCTTAGGGCCAGGGGGCCAGTCGGCGCAGTATTTT	CASSLGPGGQSAQYF
TRBV20-1	TRBD2	NA	TRBJ2-1	TGCAGTGCTAGTCTAGCGGGGGGGCTAAATGAGCAGTTCTTC	CSASLAGGLNEQFF
TRBV6-2/TRBV6-3	NA	NA	TRBJ2-3	TGTGCCAGCAGCCACCGTACAGGGCGAGCTACAGATACGCAGTATTTT	CASSHRTGRATDTQYF
TRBV24-1	NA	NA	TRBJ2-2	TGTGCCACCAGTGACACCGGGACAAGGAACACCGGGGAGCTGTTTTTT	CATSDTGTRNTGELFF
TRBV29-1	NA	NA	TRBJ2-4	TGCAGCGTTGAAGATCGTGGCGGGTTTCAGTACTTC	CSVEDRGGFQYF
TRBV27	TRBD1	once	TRBJ2-3	TGTGCCAGCAGTTCGAGGGGACAGGGTAGTTATAGATCTACGCAGTATTTT	CASSSRGQGSYRSTQYF
TRBV27	NA	NA	TRBJ2-1	TGTGCCAGCAGTTTATCGAACTCCCAAAGCTCCTACAATGAGCAGTTCTTC	CASSLSNSQSSYNEQFF